These 22 T cell receptor beta chains were all obtained from the same sample, sequenced in a study of T cell responses to AZD1222 COVID-19 vaccine. TCRdb's copy holds only in-frame clones and misses some; the assay was immunoSEQ multiplex PCR. Found here are more than 85,000 clones, 65% to 85% of them singletons; the top ten hold roughly 4.5%. Material: peripheral blood, obtained on day 0 of AZD1222 vaccination. Every receptor here comes from an adult in good health.

In its sample, this clone is medium-sized (0.01 to 0.1%). The chain carries TRBV7-9 and TRBJ2-7; 13 bases map to TRBD2. This CDR3 contains 16 residues. From germline, CDR1 is SEHNR and CDR2 FQNEAQ (reference sequence). V lost 5 bases and J lost 3; bases outside the gene matches: 7. CDR3 DNA: TGTGCCAGCAGCCACGGACTAGCGGGGGAGAACTACGAGCAGTACTTC. As protein: CASSHGLAGENYEQYF.

The CDR3 loop reads CASSYGTGGLYEQYF. The CDR3 DNA reads TGTGCCAGCAGTTACGGGACAGGGGGCCTATACGAGCAGTACTTC. The gene calls are TRBV5-4 and TRBJ2-7, with 12 positions matching TRBD1. Losses at the gene ends were 5 bases for V and 4 bases for J; bases not matched to a gene: 7. CDR3 length equals 15 residues. The germline V gene has CDR1 SGHNT and CDR2 YYREEE (reference sequence).

This chain connects TRBV18 to TRBJ1-1; D ambiguous. Germline lookup yields CDR1 KGHSH and CDR2 LQKENI. Trimming removed 1 base at V and 7 bases at J, with 7 bases between. The CDR3 runs 12 residues. CDR3 DNA sequence: TGTGCCAGCTCACCACAAAGCCGTGAAGCTTTCTTT. Amino acids: CASSPQSREAFF. The whole variable domain, filled in from reference TRBV18 and TRBJ1-1, reads NAGVMQNPRHLVRRRGQEARLRCSPMKGHSHVYWYRQLPEEGLKFMVYLQKENIIDESGMPKERFSAEFPKEGPSILRIQQVVRGDSAAYFCASSPQSREAFFGQGTRLTVV.

The chain combines TRBV2 with TRBJ1-2, with D possibly TRBD1 on 6 matching bases. Trimming pared 7 bases from V and 7 bases from J, leaving 16 bases between. This CDR3 has 13 amino acids. Germline values: CDR1 SNHLY, CDR2 FYNNEI. The CDR3 loop is CASTGGGLFGYTF. In DNA form, the CDR3 reads TGTGCCAGCACCGGTGGGGGGCTTTTTGGCTACACCTTC.

J is TRBJ2-7 and V is TRBV7-2, with TRBD2 identical over 8 bases. Trimming at V came to 1 base and at J to 6 bases, leaving 5 bases not matched to a gene. Germline-derived CDR1 and CDR2 are SGHTA and FQGNSA. The CDR3 spans 14 residues. The CDR3 sequence is CASSLGTAGAEQYF. As DNA, the CDR3 is TGTGCCAGCAGCTTAGGCACAGCGGGAGCCGAGCAGTACTTC. Combining the CDR3 with reference TRBV7-2 and TRBJ2-7 gives the whole variable domain GAGVSQSPSNKVTEKGKDVELRCDPISGHTALYWYRQSLGQGLEFLIYFQGNSAPDKSGLPSDRFSAERTGGSVSTLTIQRTQQEDSAVYLCASSLGTAGAEQYFGPGTRLTVT.

The genes are TRBV19 and TRBJ2-4, with 7 bases aligning to TRBD1. This CDR3 region has 13 residues. CDR1 and CDR2 (germline): LNHDA, SQIVND (reference sequence). Trimming removed 5 bases from V and 6 bases from J; junction bases left unmatched: 4. The CDR3: CASSGTVVNIQYF. The DNA of the CDR3 is TGTGCCAGTAGTGGGACAGTAGTAAACATTCAGTACTTC.

The chain has TRBV6-5 and TRBJ1-3; a possible D gene is TRBD1 (6 bases). The CDR3 sequence is 15 residues long. V dropped 7 bases and J dropped 2 bases, with 15 bases sitting between them. Germline lookup yields CDR1 MNHEY and CDR2 SVGAGI. Here the CDR3 reads CASTRGEFPGNTIYF. In DNA form, the CDR3 reads TGTGCCAGCACAAGGGGGGAATTCCCTGGAAACACCATATATTTT.

The gene calls are TRBV28 and TRBJ1-5; 8 positions match TRBD1. V lost 4 bases, J lost 2 bases, and 4 bases stayed unmatched. This CDR3 has 15 residues. Germline V gene sequence: CDR1 MDHEN, CDR2 SYDVKM. The CDR3 bases are TGTGCCAGCAGTTCAGGGGGCGTAGGCAATCAGCCCCAGCATTTT. As protein: CASSSGGVGNQPQHF.

This clone was picked up a small number of times. The chain recombines TRBV11-2 with TRBJ1-1; no clear D gene. V lost 2 bases and J 1 base, leaving 2 bases between the germline ends. Looked up from germline, CDR1 is SGHAT and CDR2 is FQNNGV. This CDR3 has 12 amino acids. CDR3: CASSLQNTEAFF. CDR3 nucleotides: TGTGCCAGCAGCTTACAGAACACTGAAGCTTTCTTT.

The chain employs TRBV7-2 and TRBJ1-1, with D unclear. V lost 1 base to trimming and J lost 6 bases, with 12 bases between them. Germline lookup yields CDR1 SGHTA and CDR2 FQGNSA. CDR3 length: 14 amino acids. The CDR3 DNA reads as TGTGCCAGCAGCTTAGGGGCGACGGGAGCTGAAGCTTTCTTT. Translated, it gives CASSLGATGAEAFF.

This clone came up a few times. The chain is built from TRBV19 and TRBJ1-2; D is ambiguous. CDR3 length equals 12 residues. In germline, CDR1 is LNHDA, CDR2 SQIVND (reference sequence). V shed 3 bases and J shed 8 bases, with 10 bases lying between them. This CDR3 is CASSIAGRGYTF. The CDR3 DNA reads as TGTGCCAGTAGTATTGCTGGGAGAGGCTACACCTTC.

This rearrangement joins TRBV19 to TRBJ2-3; 8 nucleotides line up with TRBD1. CDR1 is LNHDA and CDR2 is SQIVND in the germline V gene (reference sequence). With 4 bases clipped from V and 0 bases from J, the junction kept 15 bases outside the gene matches. CDR3 size: 19 residues. The CDR3 bases are TGTGCCAGTAGTAAAGGAGACGGCGGGACAGGCCTTAGCACAGATACGCAGTATTTT. It specifies CASSKGDGGTGLSTDTQYF.

The genes are TRBV30 and TRBJ1-4, with 8 bases lining up with TRBD1. V trimming: 6 bases; J trimming: 4 bases; junction bases outside the gene matches: 7. This CDR3 has 14 residues. Germline CDR1 is GTSNPN and CDR2 is SVGIG (reference sequence). Here the CDR3 DNA reads TGTGCCTGTACCAGGGGGCGCGGTAATGAAAAACTGTTTTTT. It is translated as CACTRGRGNEKLFF.

J is TRBJ2-2 and V is TRBV30; no firm D call. This CDR3 has 14 residues. The germline V gene has CDR1 GTSNPN and CDR2 SVGIG (reference sequence). The V gene lost 5 bases and the J gene lost 5 bases, with 15 bases spanning the gap. As DNA, the CDR3 is TGTGCCTGGGGCAAAAATAGTGATACCGGGGAGCTGTTTTTT. Translation: CAWGKNSDTGELFF.

The chain carries TRBV19 and TRBJ2-7, with a tentative D call TRBD2 (5 bases). Germline CDR1 and CDR2: LNHDA and SQIVND (reference sequence). V was cut by 2 bases and J by 0 bases, with 11 bases left in between. The CDR3 spans 15 residues. The CDR3 loop reads CASSISGGPSYEQYF. For the CDR3, the DNA is TGTGCCAGTAGTATAAGTGGAGGACCCTCCTACGAGCAGTACTTC. The variable domain in full, completed from reference TRBV19 and TRBJ2-7, reads DGGITQSPKYLFRKEGQNVTLSCEQNLNHDAMYWYRQDPGQGLRLIYYSQIVNDFQKGDIAEGYSVSREKKESFPLTVTSAQKNPTAFYLCASSISGGPSYEQYFGPGTRLTVT.

The chain uses TRBV5-1 and TRBJ1-6; D perhaps matches TRBD1 (5 bases). Germline V gives CDR1 SGHRS, CDR2 YFSETQ. This CDR3 comprises 16 residues. V lost 4 bases and J lost 5, with 16 bases in between. CDR3 sequence: CASSQHGRGDNSPLHF. Written as DNA, the CDR3 is TGCGCCAGCAGCCAACACGGTCGGGGGGATAATTCACCCCTCCACTTT.

The chain links TRBV14 to TRBJ1-4, with TRBD1 matching 12 bases. The junction had 5 bases not matched to a gene; V was cut back by 1 base and J by 11 bases. Germline V gene sequence: CDR1 SGHDN, CDR2 FVKESK. The CDR3 runs 15 residues. The CDR3 sequence: CASSQGGTGGRKLFF. The CDR3 bases are TGTGCCAGCAGCCAAGGCGGGACAGGGGGCCGCAAACTGTTTTTT.

The DNA for the CDR3 is TGTGCCAGCAGTCAGGGAAACTATGGCTACACCTTC. This codes for CASSQGNYGYTF. V usage is TRBV6-2 or TRBV6-3 and J usage is TRBJ1-2, with D tentatively TRBD1 (5 bases). CDR1 and CDR2 (germline): MNHEY, SVGEGT. This CDR3 region has 12 residues. V lost 5 bases, J lost 2 bases, and 6 bases lay in between.

V usage is TRBV18 and J usage is TRBJ2-7, with D possibly being TRBD2 (5 bases). Germline-derived CDR1 and CDR2 are KGHSH and LQKENI. The CDR3 extends over 15 amino acids. V lost 4 bases and J lost 5, with 18 bases in between. The CDR3 nucleotides read TGTGCCAGCTCACAGGAACGGGGTATTCTACACGAGCAGTACTTC. Translation: CASSQERGILHEQYF. The variable domain in full, completed from reference TRBV18 and TRBJ2-7, reads NAGVMQNPRHLVRRRGQEARLRCSPMKGHSHVYWYRQLPEEGLKFMVYLQKENIIDESGMPKERFSAEFPKEGPSILRIQQVVRGDSAAYFCASSQERGILHEQYFGPGTRLTVT.

The CDR3 DNA reads TGTGCCAGCGGGGGACTAGCGGTCACCGGGGAGCTGTTTTTT. Translating gives CASGGLAVTGELFF. J is TRBJ2-2 and V is TRBV6-5; 11 bases match TRBD2. CDR1 and CDR2 (germline): MNHEY, SVGAGI. The CDR3 runs to 14 residues. The J segment lost 4 bases and the V segment lost 8 bases, leaving 3 bases of the junction unmatched.

This clone was counted only a few times. This chain uses TRBV4-1 with TRBJ1-1; TRBD1 matches at 9 bases. This CDR3 contains 14 residues. The V and J ends lost 7 bases and 6 bases, in that order; junction bases with no gene match: 9. Germline lookup yields CDR1 MGHRA and CDR2 YSYEKL. CDR3 amino acids: CASTGTGRVAEAFF. CDR3 coding DNA: TGCGCCAGCACCGGGACAGGGAGAGTTGCTGAAGCTTTCTTT.

The genes are TRBV27 and TRBJ2-6; 8 bases fit TRBD1. Per the germline V gene, CDR1 is MNHEY and CDR2 is SMNVEV (reference sequence). The CDR3 consists of 15 residues. V was pared by 5 bases and J by 4 bases, with 4 bases of the junction left unmatched. CDR3 nucleotides: TGTGCCAGCAGTCCCAGGGGGCTCGGGGCCAACGTCCTGACTTTC. It translates to CASSPRGLGANVLTF.